The 10 T cell receptor beta chains reported below all come from one sample, sequenced in a study of T cells in Graves' hyperthyroidism and ophthalmopathy. The investigators amplified TCR beta CDR3 regions from RNA transcripts. A first-round RT-PCR of the TCR CDR3 used the HTBI primer set. TCRdb passed the multiplex PCR reads through MiXCR, listing each CDR3 protein once. The sample includes 450,000 to 700,000 distinct CDR3 sequences, about 45% of them seen just once. Sequencing input: peripheral blood or thyroid tissue (not recorded which). These receptors originate from an adult woman with Graves' disease, either hyperthyroidism or ophthalmopathy (not recorded which).

This clonotype was counted at least ten times. The J gene is TRBJ2-7, the V gene TRBV10-2; 9 bases are a match to TRBD2. The ends lost 3 bases at V and 3 bases at J; junction bases unmatched: 15. The germline gives CDR1 WSHSY, CDR2 SAAADI. This CDR3 is built from 18 residues. The CDR3: CASSDEASGIPFSYEQYF. The DNA for the CDR3 is TGCGCCAGCAGTGATGAGGCTAGCGGGATACCATTTAGCTACGAGCAGTACTTC.

V usage is TRBV6-6 and J usage is TRBJ1-4, with a tentative D call TRBD1 (5 bases). The CDR3 runs 14 residues. CDR1 is MNHNY, CDR2 SVGAGI, per germline (reference sequence). V was shortened by 7 bases and J by 5 bases, with 14 bases between the two germline ends. The CDR3 DNA reads TGTGCCAGCATTTGGGGCAGAGAGAATGAAAAACTGTTTTTT. Amino acid sequence: CASIWGRENEKLFF.

The V call is TRBV7-9, the J call TRBJ2-6; D is undetermined. CDR1 and CDR2 from the germline V gene are SEHNR and FQNEAQ (reference sequence). V was clipped by 5 bases and J by 4 bases, with 6 bases between them. CDR3 length: 13 residues. The CDR3 sequence: CASSKTGANVLTF. In DNA form, the CDR3 reads TGTGCCAGCAGCAAGACAGGGGCCAACGTCCTGACTTTC.

This clonotype was observed once. The chain couples TRBV7-2 to TRBJ2-1; D tentatively reads TRBD1 or TRBD2 (6 bases each). CDR1 and CDR2 from the germline V gene are SGHTA and FQGNSA. The CDR3 length is 14 residues. V lost 5 bases, J lost 7 bases, and 15 bases lay in between. This CDR3 is CASSRLRGGNEQFF. CDR3 coding DNA: TGTGCCAGCAGCAGACTAAGAGGGGGGAATGAGCAGTTCTTC.

In the case of this clonotype: One end of the junction is discordant with germline, which a read error may explain. The chain carries TRBV25-1 and TRBJ1-4, with a possible D match to TRBD1 (6 bases). From germline, CDR1 is MGHDK and CDR2 SYGVNS. This CDR3 has 15 residues. The chain's CDR3 is CACSAPTGGNEKLFF. The CDR3 nucleotides are TGTGCCTGCAGTGCACCGACAGGCGGTAATGAAAAACTGTTTTTT.

As to this clonotype: One end of the junction fails to match germline, which may point to a read error. The rearrangement uses TRBV20-1 and TRBJ1-1, with D maybe TRBD1 (5 bases). The CDR3 extends over 15 amino acids. Germline V gives CDR1 DFQATT, CDR2 SNEGSKA (reference sequence). In DNA, the CDR3 is TGCGGTGCTAGTGGTGGGGCGGGCTTAGGCACTGAAGCTTTCTTT. Encoded protein: CGASGGAGLGTEAFF.

This clonotype was seen ten or more times. The chain uses TRBV5-8 and TRBJ2-5; TRBD1 aligns across 9 bases. V gave up 0 bases and J gave up 4 bases; unmatched junction bases: 4. This CDR3 is 15 amino acids long. The germline V gene has CDR1 SGHTS and CDR2 YDEGEE. CDR3 in DNA: TGTGCCAGCAGCTTGGAGGGACAGGGCGGAGAGACCCAGTACTTC. Its protein product is CASSLEGQGGETQYF.

This clonotype was seen a few times. Here the CDR3 reads CSVPRASGQETQYF. The CDR3 DNA is TGCAGCGTCCCCCGGGCTAGCGGGCAAGAGACCCAGTACTTC. The genes are TRBV29-1 and TRBJ2-5; 8 positions agree with TRBD2. V was clipped by 6 bases and J by 2 bases; unmatched bases: 8. The germline V gene has CDR1 SQVTM and CDR2 ANQGSEA. This CDR3 contains 14 residues. The whole variable domain, remainder taken from reference TRBV29-1 and TRBJ2-5, is SAVISQKPSRDICQRGTSLTIQCQVDSQVTMMFWYRQQPGQSLTLIATANQGSEATYESGFVIDKFPISRPNLTFSTLTVSNMSPEDSSIYLCSVPRASGQETQYFGPGTRLLVL.

This clonotype appeared many times. The CDR3: CASSGQVEAFF. The DNA for the CDR3 is TGTGCCAGCAGCGGACAGGTAGAAGCTTTCTTT. The rearrangement links TRBV2 to TRBJ1-1; 7 bases align to TRBD1. CDR3 length: 11 amino acids. Per germline, CDR1 SNHLY and CDR2 FYNNEI. The ends lost 6 bases at V and 8 bases at J; junction bases unmatched: 3. The variable domain in full, with the rest retrieved from reference TRBV2 and TRBJ1-1, is EPEVTQTPSHQVTQMGQEVILRCVPISNHLYFYWYRQILGQKVEFLVSFYNNEISEKSEIFDDQFSVERPDGSNFTLKIRSTKLEDSAMYFCASSGQVEAFFGQGTRLTVV.

This chain links TRBV12-3 or TRBV12-4 with TRBJ2-7; D is possibly TRBD2 (5 bases). V lost 3 bases to trimming and J lost 2 bases, with 8 bases between them. The length of the CDR3 is 13 residues. CDR3 sequence: CASSFGVPYEQYF. CDR3 nucleotide sequence: TGTGCCAGCAGTTTCGGGGTCCCCTACGAGCAGTACTTC.